The clone carrying this T cell receptor beta chain occurred a few times. Its antigen remains unknown. This record belongs to a study of neurological immune-mediated disorders. The CDR3 covers 12 residues. Germline V gene lookup returns CDR1 SQVTM and CDR2 ANQGSEA. Trimming at V came to 4 bases and at J to 8 bases, leaving 2 bases not matched to a gene. 5'RACE with 10-nucleotide random UMIs produced the cDNA. TCRdb fed the 5' RACE reads into MiXCR, producing one record per CDR3 protein. The sample holds about 40,000 distinct CDR3 sequences, roughly 15% seen once. Study-wide findings and caveats: HTLV-1-associated myelopathy led in TCR clonal expansion, while multiple sclerosis ranked lowest, below healthy controls. Subjects shared no identical expanded-clone CDR3 amino acid sequences, suggesting private TCR-beta repertoires in all groups.

The rearrangement uses TRBV29-1 and TRBJ1-4; TRBD1 aligns across 9 bases. The sequence was obtained from a woman aged 55-69 years with HTLV-1-associated myelopathy (HAM/TSP). The sample comprised CD4+ T cells from blood. CDR3 in amino acids: CSVGTGAEKLFF. The CDR3 coding sequence is TGCAGCGTTGGGACAGGGGCGGAAAAACTGTTTTTT.